This is a list of T cell receptor beta chains from one sample in a study of technical replicates of blood from a few donors. TCRdb's table, derived via immunoSEQ multiplex PCR, lists solely in-frame clones and lacks some. This table holds more than 65,000 clones, approximately 97% found once. The sample taken for sequencing was T cells isolated from PBMCs. The receptors were gathered from a human donor in good health. Both conserved end residues are part of each CDR3. A D gene is named only where the DNA matches it firmly. Size is stated for part of the rows, as once, few or many counts, or as a class when the clone is expanded.

J	D	V	size	DNA	CDR3
TRBJ2-1	.	TRBV7-9	.	TGTGCCGGCCGGGGGACTCCCTCTGACAATGAGCAGTTCTTC	CAGRGTPSDNEQFF
TRBJ2-1	.	TRBV9	.	TGTGCCAGCAGCGTCGGTGCGGTGGGGAGCTACAATGAGCAGTTCTTC	CASSVGAVGSYNEQFF
TRBJ2-3	.	TRBV7-9	.	TGTGCCAGCGCGGTAAGCACAGATACGCAGTATTTT	CASAVSTDTQYF
TRBJ2-1	TRBD2	TRBV5-1	.	TGCGCCAGCAGCTTGGAGGCTAGCGGAGACAATGAGCAGTTCTTC	CASSLEASGDNEQFF
TRBJ2-1	TRBD1	TRBV15	.	TGTGCCACCAGCAGGAGTGTCTGGACAGGGGGAAACAATGAGCAGTTCTTC	CATSRSVWTGGNNEQFF
TRBJ2-7	.	TRBV6-1	.	TGTGCCAGCACCGGGAGTTGGGGCTCCTACGAGCAGTACTTC	CASTGSWGSYEQYF
TRBJ1-5	TRBD1	TRBV6-5	.	TGTGCCAGCAGTCGGACAGGGGTGGGCAATCAGCCCCAGCATTTT	CASSRTGVGNQPQHF
TRBJ1-1	TRBD1	TRBV28	.	TGTGCCAGCAGTTTAGGGACAGGGGGCATCATGAACACTGAAGCTTTCTTT	CASSLGTGGIMNTEAFF
TRBJ2-5	TRBD2	TRBV30	.	TGTGCCTGGAGTGATGGACTAGCGATACAAGAGACCCAGTACTTC	CAWSDGLAIQETQYF
TRBJ1-2	.	TRBV5-1	.	TGCGCCAGCAGCTCCAGGGTGGAAGACTATGGCTACACCTTC	CASSSRVEDYGYTF
TRBJ2-3	.	TRBV10-3	.	TGTGCCATCAGTGTTGGCGGGACCCTCACAGATACGCAGTATTTT	CAISVGGTLTDTQYF
TRBJ2-1	TRBD2	TRBV6-5	.	TGTGCCAGCAGCTCGACTAGCGGGAGTGTCAATGAGCAGTTCTTC	CASSSTSGSVNEQFF
TRBJ2-6	.	TRBV19	.	TGTGCCAGTAGTAGGTCGGCTGGGGCCAACGTCCTGACTTTC	CASSRSAGANVLTF
TRBJ2-3	.	TRBV27	.	TGTGCCAGCAGTTTATTAGGGGGTACGCAGTATTTT	CASSLLGGTQYF
TRBJ1-2	.	TRBV5-5	.	TGTGCCAGCAGCTTGGAGGCAGGGTCTTTTACTAGCTACACCTTC	CASSLEAGSFTSYTF
TRBJ2-1	.	TRBV2	.	TGTGCCAGCAGTGAGGGCACCAATGAGCAGTTCTTC	CASSEGTNEQFF
TRBJ1-1	.	TRBV6-5	.	TGTGCCAGCAGTTTTGGGCCAGGCGCTGAAGCTTTCTTT	CASSFGPGAEAFF
TRBJ2-6	.	TRBV13	.	TGTGCCAGCAGCTCCCCGAGTAGGGCCAACGTCCTGACTTTC	CASSSPSRANVLTF
TRBJ2-3	.	TRBV6-5	.	TGTGCCAGCAGTTCGCGCCCGGATACGCAGTATTTT	CASSSRPDTQYF
TRBJ1-6	.	TRBV6-1	.	TGTGCCAGCAGAAGCGGCTCCTATAATTCACCCCTCCACTTT	CASRSGSYNSPLHF
TRBJ2-2	.	TRBV27	.	TGTGCCAGCAGTTTATCAACAGGACACACCGGGGAGCTGTTTTTT	CASSLSTGHTGELFF
TRBJ1-6	TRBD1	TRBV27	once	TGTGCCAGCAGTCAGGAATGGACAGGGGGGAATTCACCCCTCCACTTT	CASSQEWTGGNSPLHF
TRBJ2-1	TRBD2	TRBV10-1	.	TGCGCCAGCAGTGAGTTGACTAGCGGCAATGAGCAGTTCTTC	CASSELTSGNEQFF
TRBJ2-1	.	TRBV4-1	.	TGCGCCAGCAGACATGACTATTTAGGGCGGGCATCGGAGTTCTTC	CASRHDYLGRASEFF
TRBJ1-2	.	TRBV19	.	TGTGCCAGTAGTATAGTCGGTAACTATGGCTACACCTTC	CASSIVGNYGYTF
TRBJ2-1	TRBD2	TRBV19	.	TGTGCCAGTTCGACTAGCTCCTATGTCGAGCAGTTCTTC	CASSTSSYVEQFF
TRBJ1-2	.	TRBV29-1	.	TGCAGCGTTGAAGATTTCTCCTATGGCTACACCTTC	CSVEDFSYGYTF